The subject of this entry is one T cell receptor beta chain. PCR primers comprised 60 Vbeta and 13 Jbeta primers. Profiled with immunoSEQ multiplex PCR; TCRdb holds only in-frame clones, not every one. The sample yields around 190,000 clones, 75% to 85% seen once. This record belongs to a study of cytomegalovirus exposure and HLA in healthy donors. CDR1 and CDR2 from the germline V gene are SGHTA and FQGNSA. V lost 1 base and J 5 bases, leaving 6 bases between the germline ends. The CDR3 has 13 amino acids. Sequencing was carried out using PBMCs. This TCR derives from a woman aged 30 to 39 in good health and CMV-seropositive. V and J are TRBV7-2 and TRBJ1-5, with unresolved D. The CDR3 is CASSLERYQPQHF. The CDR3 DNA follows: TGTGCCAGCAGCTTAGAACGGTATCAGCCCCAGCATTTT.